This TCR beta chain was sequenced for a study of control samples from healthy donors and cancer patients. TCRdb's table, derived via immunoSEQ multiplex PCR, lists solely in-frame clones and lacks some. The profile shows 40,000 to 50,000 clones, approximately 70% of them singletons. There are a few counts of this clone. This CDR3 contains 15 residues. CDR1 MDHEN and CDR2 SYDVKM come from the germline V gene. V lost 6 bases and J lost 2, with 11 bases in between. This clonotype was obtained from a male donor with melanoma. The rearrangement uses TRBV28 and TRBJ2-6, with no clear D. The material sequenced was formalin-fixed, paraffin-embedded tissue. The chain's CDR3 is CASRGMGTGANVLTF. CDR3 DNA sequence: TGTGCCAGCAGGGGTATGGGCACTGGGGCCAACGTCCTGACTTTC.